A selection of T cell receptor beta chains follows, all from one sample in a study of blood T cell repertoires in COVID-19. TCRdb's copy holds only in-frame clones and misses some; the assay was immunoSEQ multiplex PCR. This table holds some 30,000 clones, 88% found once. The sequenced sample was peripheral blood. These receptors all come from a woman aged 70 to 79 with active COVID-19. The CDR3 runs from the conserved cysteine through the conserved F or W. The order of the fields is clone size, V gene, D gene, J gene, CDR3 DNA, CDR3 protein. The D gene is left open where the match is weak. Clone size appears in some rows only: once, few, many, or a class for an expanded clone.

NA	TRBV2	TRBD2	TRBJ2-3	TGTGCCAGCAGTGAAGGCGGGGGAAGCACAGATACGCAGTATTTT	CASSEGGGSTDTQYF
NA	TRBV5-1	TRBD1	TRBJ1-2	TGCGCCAGCAGCGGGGCCCCGGGACAGGCGCCCTATGGCTACACCTTC	CASSGAPGQAPYGYTF
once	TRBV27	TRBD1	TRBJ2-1	TGTGCCAGCAGTTTACACGGACAGGGAAAAGGCAATGAGCAGTTCTTC	CASSLHGQGKGNEQFF
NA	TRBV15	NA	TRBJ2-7	TGTGCCACCAGCAGACCCGGGGTTAGCTCCTACGAGCAGTACTTC	CATSRPGVSSYEQYF
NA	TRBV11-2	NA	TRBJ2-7	TGTGCCAGCAGCTTACAGTCAGTGTACGAGCAGTACTTC	CASSLQSVYEQYF
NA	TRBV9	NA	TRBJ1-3	TGTGCCAGCAGCGTAGCAGGGCAGAGAAACACCATATATTTT	CASSVAGQRNTIYF
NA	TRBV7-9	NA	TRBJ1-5	TGTGCCAGCAGCTCTCATCCGGGCCCCGAGGGTCAGCCCCAGCATTTT	CASSSHPGPEGQPQHF
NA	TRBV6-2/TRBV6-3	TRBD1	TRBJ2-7	TGTGCCAGCAGTTACTCCCGGGACAGGAGCTCCTACGAGCAGTACTTC	CASSYSRDRSSYEQYF
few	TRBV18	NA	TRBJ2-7	TGTGCCAGCTCAATGATCCGGTCCTACGAGCAGTACTTC	CASSMIRSYEQYF
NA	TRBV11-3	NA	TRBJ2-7	TGTGCCAGCAGCTTAGTTGACAGATACTACGAGCAGTACTTC	CASSLVDRYYEQYF
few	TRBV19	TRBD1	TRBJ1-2	TGTGCCAGTAGGACCGGGACAGGGGGCTATGGCTACACCTTC	CASRTGTGGYGYTF
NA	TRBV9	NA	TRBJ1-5	TGTGCCAGCAGCGTATCCGGGTCGGCAAATCAGCCCCAGCATTTT	CASSVSGSANQPQHF
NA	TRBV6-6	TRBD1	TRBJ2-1	TGTGCCAGCAGTGGATCGGACAGGTACAATGAGCAGTTCTTC	CASSGSDRYNEQFF
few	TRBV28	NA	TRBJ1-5	TGTGCCAGTTATCCAGGGCGAAATCAGCCCCAGCATTTT	CASYPGRNQPQHF
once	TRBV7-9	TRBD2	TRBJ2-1	TGTGCCAGCCTCTTCGGACTAGCGGGGACCTACAATGAGCAGTTCTTC	CASLFGLAGTYNEQFF
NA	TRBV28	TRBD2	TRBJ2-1	TGTGCCAGCAGACAGGGGACTAGCCAAAACAATGAGCAGTTCTTC	CASRQGTSQNNEQFF
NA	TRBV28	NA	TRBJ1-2	TGTGCCAGCAGTCCTACCGGTTTCTATGGCTACACCTTC	CASSPTGFYGYTF
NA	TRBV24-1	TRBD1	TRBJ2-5	TGTGCCACCAGTGATCAGGGGGTGGAGACCCAGTACTTC	CATSDQGVETQYF
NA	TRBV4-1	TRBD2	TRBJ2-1	TGCGCCAGCAGCCAGACCCCCCTAGCGGGGACCGAGCAGTTCTTC	CASSQTPLAGTEQFF
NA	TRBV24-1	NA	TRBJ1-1	TGTGCCACCCAAGGACAGAACACTGAAGCTTTCTTT	CATQGQNTEAFF
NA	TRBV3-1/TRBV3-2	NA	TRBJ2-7	TGTGCCAGCAGCCCAACCCGGGGGTCATACGAGCAGTACTTC	CASSPTRGSYEQYF
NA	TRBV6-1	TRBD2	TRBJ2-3	TGTGCCAGCAGTGACGGGGGGGGGCAGTATTTT	CASSDGGGQYF
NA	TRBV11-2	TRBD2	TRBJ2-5	TGTGCCAGCAGCGAGAGACTAGCGGCGGAGACCCAGTACTTC	CASSERLAAETQYF
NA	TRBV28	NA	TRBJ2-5	TGTGCCAGCAGTCCCCAGGGGACCCAGTACTTC	CASSPQGTQYF
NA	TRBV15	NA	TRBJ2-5	TGTGCCACCAGCAGAGGCGCTACAGGTTCCGAGACCCAGTACTTC	CATSRGATGSETQYF
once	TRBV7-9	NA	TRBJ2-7	TGTGCCAGAGCATTGGACAGTTCACCCTACGAGCAGTACTTC	CARALDSSPYEQYF
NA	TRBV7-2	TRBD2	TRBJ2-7	TGTGCCAGCAGCGTTACTAGCGGGGGCTCCCTCGAGCAGTACTTC	CASSVTSGGSLEQYF
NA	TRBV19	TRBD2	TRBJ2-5	TGTGCCAGTAGTCGCCTTGGACTAGCGATGGAGACCCAGTACTTC	CASSRLGLAMETQYF
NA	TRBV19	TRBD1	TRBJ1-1	TGTGCCAGTACCCTAGACAGGGAAGGGACTGAAGCTTTCTTT	CASTLDREGTEAFF
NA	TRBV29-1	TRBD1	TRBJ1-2	TGCAGCGGGCTACGGGACAGGGGGCACGGCTACACCTTC	CSGLRDRGHGYTF
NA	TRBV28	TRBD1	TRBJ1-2	TGTGCCAGCAGTTCCGGGACAGCTGGCGGCTACACCTTC	CASSSGTAGGYTF
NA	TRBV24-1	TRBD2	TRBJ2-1	TGTGCCACCAGTGACCCCGGACTAGCGAGTTCTAGCTCCTACAATGAGCAGTTCTTC	CATSDPGLASSSSYNEQFF
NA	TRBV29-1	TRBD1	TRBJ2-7	TGCAGCGTTGAAACAGGGGTGCACGAGCAGTACTTC	CSVETGVHEQYF
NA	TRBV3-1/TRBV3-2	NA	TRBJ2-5	TGTGCCAGCAGCCAAGGCGGTGGGGCAGGGGAAGAGACCCAGTACTTC	CASSQGGGAGEETQYF
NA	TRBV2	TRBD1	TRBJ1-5	TGTGCCAGCAGTGCACAGGGGTTCAATCAGCCCCAGCATTTT	CASSAQGFNQPQHF
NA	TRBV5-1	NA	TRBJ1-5	TGCGCCAGCAGCTTGGATATGGGGGCCAATCAGCCCCAGCATTTT	CASSLDMGANQPQHF
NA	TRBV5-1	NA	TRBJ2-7	TGCGCCAGCAGCTTGGGCGGGGGCCTCTCCTACGAGCAGTACTTC	CASSLGGGLSYEQYF
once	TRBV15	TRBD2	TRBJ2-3	TGTGCCACCAGGAGAACCGGGACTATATCCTCTACGCAGTATTTT	CATRRTGTISSTQYF
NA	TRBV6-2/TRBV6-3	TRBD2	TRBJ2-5	TGTGCCAGCACCCCCACTTTGACTAGCGGGGGCCAACCGAGTGGGACCCAGTACTTC	CASTPTLTSGGQPSGTQYF
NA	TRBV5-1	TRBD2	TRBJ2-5	TGCGCCAGCAGCACCTCGGGACTAGCGGGGGGGGAGACCCAGTACTTC	CASSTSGLAGGETQYF
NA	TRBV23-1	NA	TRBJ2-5	TGCGCCAGCGCGAGAAAGCAAGAGACCCAGTACTTC	CASARKQETQYF
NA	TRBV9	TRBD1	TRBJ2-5	TGTGCCAGCAGCATCCGGACAGGGGAGGCCTCGGAGACCCAGTACTTC	CASSIRTGEASETQYF
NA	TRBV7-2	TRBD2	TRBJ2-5	TGTGCAGCGGGGTTCCCCCAAGAGACCCAGTACTTC	CAAGFPQETQYF
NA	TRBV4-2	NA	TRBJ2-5	TGTGCCAGCAGCCAAGCCGGGGGACGGGAAGAGACCCAGTACTTC	CASSQAGGREETQYF
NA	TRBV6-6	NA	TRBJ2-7	TGTGCCAGCACAAAACTAGTGCCTTCCTACGAGCAGTACTTC	CASTKLVPSYEQYF
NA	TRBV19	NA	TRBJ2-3	TGTGCCAGTAGTATAAAGGAGCGGACCCCGACGCAGTATTTT	CASSIKERTPTQYF
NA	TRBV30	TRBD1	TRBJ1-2	TGTGCCTGGAGTGTAGGAAGGACAGGCTATGGCTACACCTTC	CAWSVGRTGYGYTF
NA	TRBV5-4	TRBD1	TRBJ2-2	TGTGCCAGCAGCACGGGACAGGGCCACACCGGGGAGCTGTTTTTT	CASSTGQGHTGELFF
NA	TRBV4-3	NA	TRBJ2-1	TGCGCCAGCAGCCCAGGGTCAGGGGACTACAATGAGCAGTTCTTC	CASSPGSGDYNEQFF
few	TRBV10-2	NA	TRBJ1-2	TGCGCCAGCAGTTTTTGGGACTCTCTAGGGGATGGCTACACCTTC	CASSFWDSLGDGYTF
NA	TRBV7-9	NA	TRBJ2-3	TGTGCCAGCAGGTCCACAGGGGATACGCAGTATTTT	CASRSTGDTQYF
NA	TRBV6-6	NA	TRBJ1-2	TGTGCCAGCAGTTCCGGACAGATATATGGCTACACCTTC	CASSSGQIYGYTF